This T cell receptor (beta chain) comes out of a study of blood T cell repertoires in COVID-19. Study summary: The origin of the acute and convalescent COVID-19 samples was the United States, Italy and Spain. PBMCs, B-cell-depleted T cells, or T cells were the source of the cDNA or gDNA that made up the material.

Original processing notes: Scientists estimated how many nucleated cells there were by amplifying reference gene primers. The method was immunoSEQ multiplex PCR; TCRdb's version includes in-frame clones alone and lacks a portion of them. The V and J calls and the clone size are those of that table, but D and trimming were determined from the DNA. The data show around 130,000 clones, about four fifths seen once. Sequenced sample: peripheral blood. This clonotype originated in a woman aged 55-69 years with acute or convalescent COVID-19.

The CDR3 coding sequence is TGTGCCATCAGTGAGGGGACAGTCCCCTACTCTGGAAACACCATATATTTT. It is translated as CAISEGTVPYSGNTIYF. This chain uses TRBV10-3 with TRBJ1-3; 7 positions agree with TRBD1. V trimming: 2 bases; J trimming: 0 bases; junction bases outside the gene matches: 7. This CDR3 contains 17 residues. Germline V lookup: CDR1 ENHRY, CDR2 SYGVKD.